Listed below are T cell receptor beta chains from one sample, sequenced in a study of long-term antiretroviral therapy in people with HIV. The assay was immunoSEQ multiplex PCR, and TCRdb's table has in-frame clones only and misses some. The table has around 27,000 clones, around 88% seen once; the top ten hold about 5%. The sample consisted of unsorted PBMCs, taken around 4.5 years after starting antiretroviral therapy. The source of these receptors is a man aged 25 to 40 with HIV. The CDR3 runs from the conserved cysteine through the conserved F or W. D genes are given only for firm matches. Not all rows give a size; the values are once, few, many and, for expanded clones, a class.

clone_size d_call j_call v_call cdr3_nt cdr3_aa
. . TRBJ2-3 TRBV7-9 TGTGCCAGCAGGGCGGTCACAGATACGCAGTATTTT CASRAVTDTQYF
. TRBD1 TRBJ1-5 TRBV6-6 TGTGCCAGCAGTTACGGGACAGGGGTGCGCAATCAGCCCCAGCATTTT CASSYGTGVRNQPQHF
. . TRBJ2-1 TRBV6-6 TGTGCCAGCAGTTACTGGGGGCTATACAATGAGCAGTTCTTC CASSYWGLYNEQFF
. . TRBJ2-7 TRBV7-2 TGTGCCAGCAGCTTAGAGAGAGAATCCTACGAGCAGTACTTC CASSLERESYEQYF
. . TRBJ1-3 TRBV7-9 TGTGCCAGCAGCGGGGGACTGAGCTCTGGAAACACCATATATTTT CASSGGLSSGNTIYF
. TRBD2 TRBJ2-7 TRBV4-2 TGTGCCAGCAGCCAAGCGGCGGGAGATACCTACGAGCAGTACTTC CASSQAAGDTYEQYF
. TRBD2 TRBJ2-1 TRBV5-6 TGTGCCAGCAGCTTGGAACTAGCGGGGGTTCAGAATGAGCAGTTCTTC CASSLELAGVQNEQFF
. . TRBJ1-3 TRBV7-8 TGTGCCAGCAGCTTAGATCGGTTTTCTGGAAACACCATATATTTT CASSLDRFSGNTIYF
. . TRBJ2-7 TRBV10-1 TGCGCCAGCAGTGAGTCGGACCGTACAGGGATTAGAGCCTACGAGCAGTACTTC CASSESDRTGIRAYEQYF
. . TRBJ2-3 TRBV11-1 TGTGCCAGCACCTCACGTGCGGTTGCTAGCACAGATACGCAGTATTTT CASTSRAVASTDTQYF
. TRBD2 TRBJ2-7 TRBV9 TGTGCCAGCAGCGTAGGGGACTATTTAGCTTCTGAGCAGTACTTC CASSVGDYLASEQYF
. . TRBJ2-7 TRBV7-3 TGTGCCAGCAGCTTAACGCCCCTGTCGGGGGGCGCCTACGAGCAGTACTTC CASSLTPLSGGAYEQYF
few . TRBJ2-7 TRBV5-1 TGCGCCAGCAGCTTGGAACCGGGGAATGGCGAGCAGTACTTC CASSLEPGNGEQYF
. . TRBJ2-7 TRBV25-1 TGTGCCAGCAGCCCCCCGGGAGAGGGCGAGCAGTACTTC CASSPPGEGEQYF
. . TRBJ1-4 TRBV6-1 TGTGCCAGCACGTACAGGGTTACTGAAAAACTGTTTTTT CASTYRVTEKLFF
. . TRBJ1-5 TRBV29-1 TGCAGCGTTGGGGGGGGAGATAGCAATCAGCCCCAGCATTTT CSVGGGDSNQPQHF
once . TRBJ1-5 TRBV19 TGTGCCAGTAGCGACATTACTAGCAATCAGCCCCAGCATTTT CASSDITSNQPQHF
. . TRBJ2-7 TRBV5-8 TGTGCCAGCAGCTACCAAATCCAATACGAGCAGTACTTC CASSYQIQYEQYF
. TRBD2 TRBJ2-3 TRBV7-2 TGTGCCAGCAGCTCCTCCCTGTTAGCGGGGGGCGATACGCAGTATTTT CASSSSLLAGGDTQYF
few . TRBJ1-3 TRBV4-1 TGCGCCAGCAGTTTGGGAAACACCATATATTTT CASSLGNTIYF
. . TRBJ1-6 TRBV4-1 TGCGCCAGCAGCCATGGAACAGGGACCTATAATTCACCCCTCCACTTT CASSHGTGTYNSPLHF
. . TRBJ1-4 TRBV6-6 TGTGCCAGCAGTTACTCGGGGTTGGAACTGTTTTTT CASSYSGLELFF
. . TRBJ1-1 TRBV27 TGTGCCAGCTTACAGGGACCAGTGGCTTTCTTT CASLQGPVAFF
. . TRBJ1-1 TRBV7-8 TGTGCCAGCAGCTTCCAGACGGTGAACACTGAAGCTTTCTTT CASSFQTVNTEAFF
. . TRBJ1-1 TRBV7-2 TGTGCCAGCAGCTTAGAGGCGGGCGGGAACACTGAAGCTTTCTTT CASSLEAGGNTEAFF
. . TRBJ1-5 TRBV6-5 TGTGCCAGCAGGTCGGGCACATTAAGCAATCAGCCCCAGCATTTT CASRSGTLSNQPQHF
. TRBD1 TRBJ1-4 TRBV6-5 TGTGCCAGCAGTTACTTGGGACAGACTAATGAAAAACTGTTTTTT CASSYLGQTNEKLFF
. TRBD1 TRBJ1-4 TRBV6-6 TGTGCCAGCAGTGGACAGGGCCAAAAACTGTTTTTT CASSGQGQKLFF
. TRBD2 TRBJ2-7 TRBV11-2 TGTGCCAGCAGCTTGCTTTTAGCGGGGGCCTACGAGCAGTACTTC CASSLLLAGAYEQYF
. . TRBJ1-2 TRBV30 TGTGCCTGGGGAGGGGGGTATTGGGACGGCTACACCTTC CAWGGGYWDGYTF
. . TRBJ1-3 TRBV4-1 TGCGCCAGCAGCCAAGGGGGGACCATTCCTGGAAACACCATATATTTT CASSQGGTIPGNTIYF
. . TRBJ1-1 TRBV4-3 TGCGCCAGCAGCCAAGTTGGACAGCGGGCTTTCTTT CASSQVGQRAFF
. . TRBJ1-5 TRBV6-5 TGTGCCAGCAGTTACTCAGGGGACAATCAGCCCCAGCATTTT CASSYSGDNQPQHF
. . TRBJ1-2 TRBV5-1 TGCGCCAGCAGCCTGGACCTTCTGCGGGGCTACACCTTC CASSLDLLRGYTF
. . TRBJ1-2 TRBV19 TGTGCCAGTAGTAACATACCCCCGGCAGGAACCTATGGCTACACCTTC CASSNIPPAGTYGYTF
. TRBD1 TRBJ1-6 TRBV5-1 TGCGCCAGCAGCTTGGAGAGGGGACAGGGACCATCACCCCTCCACTTT CASSLERGQGPSPLHF
. . TRBJ1-4 TRBV4-3 TGCGCCAGCAGCCCACGTCACGGGGGTGCTAATGAAAAACTGTTTTTT CASSPRHGGANEKLFF
. TRBD1 TRBJ2-7 TRBV4-3 TGCGCCAGCAGCCAAGAGCCGGGGACAGGTGGCTCCTACGAGCAGTACTTC CASSQEPGTGGSYEQYF
. TRBD1 TRBJ1-2 TRBV18 TGTGCCAGCTCAGAAACAGGGGTTTATGGCTACACCTTC CASSETGVYGYTF
. . TRBJ2-7 TRBV29-1 TGCAGCGTTGAGGTTAGCGAGACCTACGAGCAGTACTTC CSVEVSETYEQYF
. TRBD1 TRBJ1-2 TRBV4-2 TGTGCCAGCAGCCCGCGGGACAGGCAAAACTATGGCTACACCTTC CASSPRDRQNYGYTF
once . TRBJ1-2 TRBV9 TGTGCCAGCAGCGTAGGAGGGGGTATTAACTATGGCTACACCTTC CASSVGGGINYGYTF
. TRBD1 TRBJ2-5 TRBV7-9 TGTGCCAGCCGACAGGGTTGGGAGACCCAGTACTTC CASRQGWETQYF
. . TRBJ1-1 TRBV30 TGTGCCTGGAGTGCCCCAATGTCCAGGAAGGATGAAGCTTTCTTT CAWSAPMSRKDEAFF
once . TRBJ2-1 TRBV30 TGTGCCTGGGGTCACGTGGGGGCCTACAATGAGCAGTTCTTC CAWGHVGAYNEQFF
. TRBD2 TRBJ2-1 TRBV9 TGTGCCAGCAGCGCGACTAGCGGGGACAACAATGAGCAGTTCTTC CASSATSGDNNEQFF
. TRBD1 TRBJ2-7 TRBV9 TGTGCCAGCAGCGTGGAAGGGGCAGGGGGTAGGTCCTACGAGCAGTACTTC CASSVEGAGGRSYEQYF
. . TRBJ1-2 TRBV2 TGTGCCAGCAGGAGAGGGGGAGAGGCCTGGGGCTACACCTTC CASRRGGEAWGYTF
. TRBD1 TRBJ1-5 TRBV2 TGTGCCACCGGACAGGGTGTACAGCCCCAGCATTTT CATGQGVQPQHF
. . TRBJ2-7 TRBV10-2 TGCGCCAGCAGTGATAGTTGGGGTCCCTACGAGCAGTACTTC CASSDSWGPYEQYF
. . TRBJ2-5 TRBV9 TGTGCCAGCAGCGTAGGGGGGGAGACCCAGTACTTC CASSVGGETQYF
. . TRBJ2-7 TRBV13 TGTGCCAGCAGCTTGGCACAAGGGTTGCGCAGCGACGAGCAGTACTTC CASSLAQGLRSDEQYF
. . TRBJ2-2 TRBV27 TGTGCCAGCAGTTTATTAAGGGTTGGCAGGGCGTCCGGGGAGCTGTTTTTT CASSLLRVGRASGELFF
. . TRBJ2-2 TRBV6-5 TGTGCCAGCAGTTACACGGACACCGGGGAGCTGTTTTTT CASSYTDTGELFF
. TRBD1 TRBJ1-2 TRBV5-1 TGCGCCTCAGCCCTCACAGGAGGGGGCGCCGGTGGCTACACCTTC CASALTGGGAGGYTF
. . TRBJ2-7 TRBV2 TGTGCCAGCAGGACGACAGGTATCGAGCAGTACTTC CASRTTGIEQYF
few . TRBJ1-6 TRBV9 TGTGCCAGCAACTCCGGGCAGGGAAGGTCACCCCTCCACTTT CASNSGQGRSPLHF
. . TRBJ1-2 TRBV9 TGTGCCAGCAGCCCGGAGAGGGGCGGCTATGGCTACACCTTC CASSPERGGYGYTF
. . TRBJ1-1 TRBV5-6 TGTGCCAGCAGGGGGTGGGGGGACACTGAAGCTTTCTTT CASRGWGDTEAFF